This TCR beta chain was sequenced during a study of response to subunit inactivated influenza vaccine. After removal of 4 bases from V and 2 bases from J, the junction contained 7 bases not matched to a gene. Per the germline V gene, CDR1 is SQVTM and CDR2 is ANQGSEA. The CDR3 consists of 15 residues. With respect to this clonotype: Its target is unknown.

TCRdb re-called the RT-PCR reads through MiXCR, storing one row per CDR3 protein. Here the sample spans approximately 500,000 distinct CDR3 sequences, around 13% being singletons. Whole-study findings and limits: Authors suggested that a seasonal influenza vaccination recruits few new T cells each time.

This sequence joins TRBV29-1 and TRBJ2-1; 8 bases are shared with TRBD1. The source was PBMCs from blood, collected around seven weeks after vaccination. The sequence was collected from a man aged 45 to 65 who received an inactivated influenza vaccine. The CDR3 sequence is CSVGTTGVTYNEQFF. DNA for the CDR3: TGCAGCGTTGGGACGACAGGGGTCACCTACAATGAGCAGTTCTTC.